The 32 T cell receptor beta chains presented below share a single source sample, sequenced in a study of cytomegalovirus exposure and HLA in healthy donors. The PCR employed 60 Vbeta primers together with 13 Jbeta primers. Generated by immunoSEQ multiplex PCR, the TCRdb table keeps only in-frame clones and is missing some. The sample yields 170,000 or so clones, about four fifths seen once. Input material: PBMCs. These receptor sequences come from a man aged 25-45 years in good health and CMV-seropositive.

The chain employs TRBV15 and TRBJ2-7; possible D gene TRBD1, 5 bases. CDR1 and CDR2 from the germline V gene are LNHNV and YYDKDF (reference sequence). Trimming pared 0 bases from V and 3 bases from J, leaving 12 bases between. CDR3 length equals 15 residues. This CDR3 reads CATSRDRPGLYEQYF. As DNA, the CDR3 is TGTGCCACCAGCAGAGACCGCCCAGGGCTCTACGAGCAGTACTTC.

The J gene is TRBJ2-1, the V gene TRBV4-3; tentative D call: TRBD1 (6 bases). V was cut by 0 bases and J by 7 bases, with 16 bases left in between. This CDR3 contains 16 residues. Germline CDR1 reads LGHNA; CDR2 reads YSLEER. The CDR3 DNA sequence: TGCGCCAGCAGCCAAGATCAGGCTGGACAGATTAATGAGCAGTTCTTC. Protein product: CASSQDQAGQINEQFF.

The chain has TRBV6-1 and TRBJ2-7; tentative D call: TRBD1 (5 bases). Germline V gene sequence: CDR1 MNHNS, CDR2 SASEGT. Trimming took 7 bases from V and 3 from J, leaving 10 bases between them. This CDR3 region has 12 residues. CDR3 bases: TGTGCCAGCATCAGGGCAAACTACGAGCAGTACTTC. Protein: CASIRANYEQYF.

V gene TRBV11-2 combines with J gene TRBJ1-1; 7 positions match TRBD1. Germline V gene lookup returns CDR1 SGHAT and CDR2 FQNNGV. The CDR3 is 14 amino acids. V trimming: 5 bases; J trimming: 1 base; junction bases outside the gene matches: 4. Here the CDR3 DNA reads TGTGCCAGCAGCAAGGGACAGTCGAACACTGAAGCTTTCTTT. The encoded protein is CASSKGQSNTEAFF. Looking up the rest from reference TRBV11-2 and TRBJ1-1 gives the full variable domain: EAGVAQSPRYKIIEKRQSVAFWCNPISGHATLYWYQQILGQGPKLLIQFQNNGVVDDSQLPKDRFSAERLKGVDSTLKIQPAKLEDSAVYLCASSKGQSNTEAFFGQGTRLTVV.

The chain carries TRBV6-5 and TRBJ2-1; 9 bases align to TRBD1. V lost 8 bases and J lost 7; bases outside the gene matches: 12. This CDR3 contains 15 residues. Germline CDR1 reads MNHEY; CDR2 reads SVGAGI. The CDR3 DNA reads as TGTGCCAGCTCGCGATCGGGACAGGGCGGGAATGAGCAGTTCTTC. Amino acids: CASSRSGQGGNEQFF.

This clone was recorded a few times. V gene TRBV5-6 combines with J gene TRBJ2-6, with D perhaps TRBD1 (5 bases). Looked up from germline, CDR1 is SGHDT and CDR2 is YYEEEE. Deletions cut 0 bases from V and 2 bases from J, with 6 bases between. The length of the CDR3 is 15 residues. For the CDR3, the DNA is TGTGCCAGCAGCTTGGAAGGGGCTGGGGCCAACGTCCTGACTTTC. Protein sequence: CASSLEGAGANVLTF.

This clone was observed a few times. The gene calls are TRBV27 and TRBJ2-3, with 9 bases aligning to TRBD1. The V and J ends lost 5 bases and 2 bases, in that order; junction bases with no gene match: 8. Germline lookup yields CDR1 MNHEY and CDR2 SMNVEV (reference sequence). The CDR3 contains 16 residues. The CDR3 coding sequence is TGTGCCAGCAGTATCGGCCGGGACAGGGTCACAGATACGCAGTATTTT. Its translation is CASSIGRDRVTDTQYF.

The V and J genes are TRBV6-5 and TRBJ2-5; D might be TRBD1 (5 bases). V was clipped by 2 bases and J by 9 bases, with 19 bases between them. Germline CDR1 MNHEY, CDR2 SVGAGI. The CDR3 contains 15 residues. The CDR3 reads CASSYTPPQGRAQYF. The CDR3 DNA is TGTGCCAGCAGTTACACCCCACCCCAGGGTAGGGCCCAGTACTTC.

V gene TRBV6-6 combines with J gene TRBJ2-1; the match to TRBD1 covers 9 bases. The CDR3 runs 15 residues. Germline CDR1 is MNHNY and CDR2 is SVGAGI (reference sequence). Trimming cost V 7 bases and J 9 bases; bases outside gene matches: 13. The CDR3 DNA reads TGTGCCAGCACCCTTCAAGGGACAGGGAGTCCTGAGCAGTTCTTC. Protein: CASTLQGTGSPEQFF.

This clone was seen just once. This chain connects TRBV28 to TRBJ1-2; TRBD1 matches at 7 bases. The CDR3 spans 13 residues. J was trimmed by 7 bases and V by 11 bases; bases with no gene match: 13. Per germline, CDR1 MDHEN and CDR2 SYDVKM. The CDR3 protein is CAATFTGEFGYTF. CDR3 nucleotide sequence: TGTGCCGCGACCTTTACAGGGGAATTTGGCTACACCTTC.

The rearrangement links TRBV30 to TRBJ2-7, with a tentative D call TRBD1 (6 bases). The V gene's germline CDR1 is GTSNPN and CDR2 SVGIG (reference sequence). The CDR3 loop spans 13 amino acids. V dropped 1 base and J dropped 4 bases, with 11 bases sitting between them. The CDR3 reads CAWSGQGPYEQYF. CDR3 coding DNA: TGTGCCTGGAGTGGGCAGGGGCCATACGAGCAGTACTTC.

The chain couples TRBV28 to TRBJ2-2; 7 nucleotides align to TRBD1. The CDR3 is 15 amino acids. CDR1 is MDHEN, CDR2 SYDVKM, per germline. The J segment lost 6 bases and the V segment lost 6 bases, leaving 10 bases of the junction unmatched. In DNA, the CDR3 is TGTGCCAGCAGCCCCAGGACAGGACGGCCCGGGGAGCTGTTTTTT. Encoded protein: CASSPRTGRPGELFF.

CDR3 amino acids: CASSSDRARTRNEQFF. The CDR3 coding sequence is TGTGCCAGCAGTTCGGACAGGGCGAGAACAAGGAATGAGCAGTTCTTC. The genes are TRBV6-6 and TRBJ2-1, with TRBD1 matching over 8 bases. The CDR3 contains 16 residues. V was pared by 4 bases and J by 7 bases, with 12 bases of the junction left unmatched. Germline V gene sequence: CDR1 MNHNY, CDR2 SVGAGI (reference sequence).

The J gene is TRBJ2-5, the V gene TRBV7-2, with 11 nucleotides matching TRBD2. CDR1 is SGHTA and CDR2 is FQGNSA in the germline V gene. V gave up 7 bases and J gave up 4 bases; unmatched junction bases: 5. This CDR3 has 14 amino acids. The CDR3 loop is CASTTSGSVETQYF. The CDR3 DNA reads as TGTGCCAGCACCACTAGCGGGAGCGTAGAGACCCAGTACTTC.

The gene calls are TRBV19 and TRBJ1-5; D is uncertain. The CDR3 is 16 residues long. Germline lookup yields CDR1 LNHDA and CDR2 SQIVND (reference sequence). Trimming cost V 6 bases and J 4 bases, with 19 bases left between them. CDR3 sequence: CASREGAGRVNQPQHF. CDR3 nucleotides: TGTGCCAGTAGGGAGGGTGCGGGGAGGGTAAATCAGCCCCAGCATTTT.

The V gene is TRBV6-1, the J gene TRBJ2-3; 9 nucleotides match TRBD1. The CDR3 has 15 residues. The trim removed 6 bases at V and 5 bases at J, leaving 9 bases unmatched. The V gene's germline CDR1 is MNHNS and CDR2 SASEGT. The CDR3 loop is CASSTGGWGKDTQYF. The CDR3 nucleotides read TGTGCCAGCAGCACAGGGGGCTGGGGAAAAGATACGCAGTATTTT.

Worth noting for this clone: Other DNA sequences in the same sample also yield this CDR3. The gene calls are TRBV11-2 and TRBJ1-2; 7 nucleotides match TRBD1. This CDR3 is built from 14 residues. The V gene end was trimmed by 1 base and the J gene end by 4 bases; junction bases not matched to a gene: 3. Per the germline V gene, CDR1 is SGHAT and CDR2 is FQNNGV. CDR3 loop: CASSLGQGGYGYTF. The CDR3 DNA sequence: TGTGCCAGCAGCTTAGGACAGGGCGGCTATGGCTACACCTTC.

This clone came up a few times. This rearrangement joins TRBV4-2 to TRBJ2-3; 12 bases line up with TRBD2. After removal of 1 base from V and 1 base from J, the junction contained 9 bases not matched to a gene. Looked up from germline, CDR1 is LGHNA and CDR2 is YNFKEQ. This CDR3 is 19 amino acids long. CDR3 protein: CASSQGSRLAGEGTDTQYF. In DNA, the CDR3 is TGTGCCAGCAGCCAAGGATCGAGACTAGCGGGAGAGGGCACAGATACGCAGTATTTT.

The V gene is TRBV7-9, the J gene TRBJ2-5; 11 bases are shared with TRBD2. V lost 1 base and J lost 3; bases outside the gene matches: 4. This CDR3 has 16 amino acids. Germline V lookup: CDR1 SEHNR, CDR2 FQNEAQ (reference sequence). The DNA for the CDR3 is TGTGCCAGCAGCTTAGTTCCGGGACTAGCGGAAGAGACCCAGTACTTC. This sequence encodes CASSLVPGLAEETQYF.

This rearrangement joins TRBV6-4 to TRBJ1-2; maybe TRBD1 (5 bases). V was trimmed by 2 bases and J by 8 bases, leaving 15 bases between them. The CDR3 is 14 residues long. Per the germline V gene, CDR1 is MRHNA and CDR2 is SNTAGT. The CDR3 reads CASSDVAGQSGYTF. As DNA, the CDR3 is TGTGCCAGCAGTGACGTGGCAGGGCAAAGCGGCTACACCTTC.

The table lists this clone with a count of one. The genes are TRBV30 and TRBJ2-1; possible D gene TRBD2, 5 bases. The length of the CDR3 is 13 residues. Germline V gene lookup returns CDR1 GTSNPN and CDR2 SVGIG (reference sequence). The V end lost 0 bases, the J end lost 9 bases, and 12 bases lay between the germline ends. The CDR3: CAWSVQPGVEQFF. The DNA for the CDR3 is TGTGCCTGGAGTGTACAACCCGGGGTTGAGCAGTTCTTC.

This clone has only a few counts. For the CDR3, the DNA is TGTGCCAGCAGCTTAATTCCAGGGGAGACCTATGGCTACACCTTC. Translation: CASSLIPGETYGYTF. This chain joins TRBV7-9 and TRBJ1-2; D is possibly TRBD1 (6 bases). The V and J ends lost 2 bases and 4 bases respectively, with 14 bases between them. CDR3 size: 15 residues. Germline lookup yields CDR1 SEHNR and CDR2 FQNEAQ (reference sequence).

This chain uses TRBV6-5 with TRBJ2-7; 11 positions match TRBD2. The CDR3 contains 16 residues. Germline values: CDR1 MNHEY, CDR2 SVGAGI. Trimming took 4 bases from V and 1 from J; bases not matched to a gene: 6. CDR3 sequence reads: CASSLTTSGESYEQYF. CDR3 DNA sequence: TGTGCCAGCAGTTTGACGACTAGCGGGGAATCCTACGAGCAGTACTTC.

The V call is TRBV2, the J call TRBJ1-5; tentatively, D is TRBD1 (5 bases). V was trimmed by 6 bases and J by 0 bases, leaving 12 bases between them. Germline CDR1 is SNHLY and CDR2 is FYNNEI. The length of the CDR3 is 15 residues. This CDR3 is CASRTDSHSNQPQHF. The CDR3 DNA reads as TGTGCCAGCAGGACCGACAGCCATAGCAATCAGCCCCAGCATTTT.

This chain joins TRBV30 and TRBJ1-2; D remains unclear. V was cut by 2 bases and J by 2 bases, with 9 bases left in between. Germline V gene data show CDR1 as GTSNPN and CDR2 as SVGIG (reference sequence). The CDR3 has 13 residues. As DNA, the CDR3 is TGTGCCTGGAGTCCGGGTGAAAACTATGGCTACACCTTC. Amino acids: CAWSPGENYGYTF.

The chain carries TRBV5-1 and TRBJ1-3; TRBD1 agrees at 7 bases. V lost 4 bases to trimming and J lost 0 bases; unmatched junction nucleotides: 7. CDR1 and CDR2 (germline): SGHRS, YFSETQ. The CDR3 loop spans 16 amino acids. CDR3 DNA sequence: TGCGCCAGCAGCCGGGACAGATTCTCCTCTGGAAACACCATATATTTT. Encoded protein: CASSRDRFSSGNTIYF.

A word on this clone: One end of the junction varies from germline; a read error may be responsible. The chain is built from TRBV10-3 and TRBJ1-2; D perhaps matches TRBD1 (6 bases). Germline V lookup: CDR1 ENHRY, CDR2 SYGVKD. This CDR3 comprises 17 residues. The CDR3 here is CASSETVGGEGGYGYTF. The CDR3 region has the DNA TGTGCCAGCAGTGAGACGGTTGGGGGCGAAGGCGGCTATGGCTACACCTTC.

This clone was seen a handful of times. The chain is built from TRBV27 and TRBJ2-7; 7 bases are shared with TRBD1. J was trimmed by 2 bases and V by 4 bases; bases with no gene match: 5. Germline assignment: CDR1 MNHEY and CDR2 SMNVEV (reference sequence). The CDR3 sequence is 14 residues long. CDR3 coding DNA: TGTGCCAGCAGTTCCGAGACAGGGCCCTACGAGCAGTACTTC. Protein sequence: CASSSETGPYEQYF.

Written as DNA, the CDR3 is TGTGCCAGCAGCTTAGGTATTGTCTCCTACGAGCAGTACTTC. It codes for CASSLGIVSYEQYF. The rearrangement joins TRBV11-3 to TRBJ2-7; D not resolved. Trimming shortened V by 1 base and J by 0 bases, and 7 bases separated the two germline ends. This CDR3 region has 14 residues. Germline CDR1 and CDR2: SGHNT and YENEEA.

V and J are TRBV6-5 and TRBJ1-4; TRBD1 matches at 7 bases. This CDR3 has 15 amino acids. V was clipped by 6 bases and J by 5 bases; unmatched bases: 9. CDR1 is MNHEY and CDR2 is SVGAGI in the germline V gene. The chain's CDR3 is CASSPDRLVNEKLFF. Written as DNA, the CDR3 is TGTGCCAGCAGCCCGGACAGGCTGGTCAATGAAAAACTGTTTTTT.

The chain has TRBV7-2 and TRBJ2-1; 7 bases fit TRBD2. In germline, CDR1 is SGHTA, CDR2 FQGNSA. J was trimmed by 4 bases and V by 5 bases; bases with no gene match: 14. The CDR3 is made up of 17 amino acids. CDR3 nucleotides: TGTGCCAGCAGCCCCGCGTGGGCTAGCGGAAGTTACAATGAGCAGTTCTTC. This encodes CASSPAWASGSYNEQFF.

For the CDR3, the DNA is TGTGCCAGCAGTGGCCCCGGGACAGCCTCCTACACAGATACGCAGTATTTT. Residues: CASSGPGTASYTDTQYF. V gene TRBV6-4 combines with J gene TRBJ2-3, with 7 nucleotides matching TRBD1. The J segment lost 2 bases and the V segment lost 4 bases, leaving 12 bases of the junction unmatched. The CDR3 extends over 17 amino acids. Per the germline V gene, CDR1 is MRHNA and CDR2 is SNTAGT.